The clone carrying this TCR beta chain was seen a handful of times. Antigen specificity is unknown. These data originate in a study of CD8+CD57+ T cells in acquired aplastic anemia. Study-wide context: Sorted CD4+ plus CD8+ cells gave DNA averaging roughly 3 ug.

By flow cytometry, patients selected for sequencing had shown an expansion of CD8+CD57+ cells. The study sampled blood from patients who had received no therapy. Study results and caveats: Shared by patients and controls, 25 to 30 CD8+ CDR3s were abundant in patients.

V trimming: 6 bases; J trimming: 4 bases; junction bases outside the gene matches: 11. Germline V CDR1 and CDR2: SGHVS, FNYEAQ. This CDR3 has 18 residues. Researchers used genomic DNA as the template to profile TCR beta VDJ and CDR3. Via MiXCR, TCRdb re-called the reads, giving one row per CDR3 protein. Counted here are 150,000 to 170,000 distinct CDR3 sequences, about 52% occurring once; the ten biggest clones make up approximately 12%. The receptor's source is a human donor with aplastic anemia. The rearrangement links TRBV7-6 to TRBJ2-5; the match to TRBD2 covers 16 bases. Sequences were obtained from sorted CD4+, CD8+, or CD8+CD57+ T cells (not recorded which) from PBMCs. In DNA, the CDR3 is TGTGCCAGCAGTCATCCGGGACTAGCGGGGGGGCAGAGAGAGACCCAGTACTTC. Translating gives CASSHPGLAGGQRETQYF.